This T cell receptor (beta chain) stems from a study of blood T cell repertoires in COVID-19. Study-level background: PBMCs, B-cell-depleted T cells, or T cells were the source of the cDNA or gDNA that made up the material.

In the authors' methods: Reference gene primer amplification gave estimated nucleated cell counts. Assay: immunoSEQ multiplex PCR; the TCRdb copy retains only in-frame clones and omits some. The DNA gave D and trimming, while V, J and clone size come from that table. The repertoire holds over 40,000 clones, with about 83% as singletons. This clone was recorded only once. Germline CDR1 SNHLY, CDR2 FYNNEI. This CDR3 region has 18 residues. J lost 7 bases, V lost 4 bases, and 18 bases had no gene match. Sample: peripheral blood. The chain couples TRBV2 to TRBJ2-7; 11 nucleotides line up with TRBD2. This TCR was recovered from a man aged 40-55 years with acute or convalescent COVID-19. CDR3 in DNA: TGTGCCAGCAGTGCGAGACCTTCCACTAGCGGGAGTCCCGAGGAGCAGTACTTC. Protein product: CASSARPSTSGSPEEQYF.